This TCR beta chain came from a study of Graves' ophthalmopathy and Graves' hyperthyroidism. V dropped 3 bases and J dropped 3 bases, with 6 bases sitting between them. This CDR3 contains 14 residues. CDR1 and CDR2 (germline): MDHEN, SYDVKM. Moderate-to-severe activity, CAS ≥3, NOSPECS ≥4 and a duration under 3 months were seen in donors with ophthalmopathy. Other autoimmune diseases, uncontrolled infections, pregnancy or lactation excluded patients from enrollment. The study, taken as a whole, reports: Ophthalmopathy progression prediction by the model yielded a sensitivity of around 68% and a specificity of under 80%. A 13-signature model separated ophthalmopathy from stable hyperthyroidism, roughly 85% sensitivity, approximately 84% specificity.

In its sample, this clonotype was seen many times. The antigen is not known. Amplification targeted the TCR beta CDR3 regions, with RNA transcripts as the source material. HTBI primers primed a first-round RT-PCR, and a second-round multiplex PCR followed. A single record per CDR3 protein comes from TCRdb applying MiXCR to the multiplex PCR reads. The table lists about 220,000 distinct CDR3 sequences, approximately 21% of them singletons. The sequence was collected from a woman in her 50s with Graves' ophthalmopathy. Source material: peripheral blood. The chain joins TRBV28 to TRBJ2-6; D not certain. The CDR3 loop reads CASSFSLGANVLTF. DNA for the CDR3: TGTGCCAGCAGTTTTTCCCTTGGGGCCAACGTCCTGACTTTC.